This is a list of T cell receptor beta chains from one sample in a study of CD8+CD57+ T cells in acquired aplastic anemia. From the reads, TCRdb called clonotypes with MiXCR, one entry per CDR3 protein. The sample lists approximately 170,000 distinct CDR3 sequences, roughly half occurring once. The sample consisted of sorted CD4+, CD8+, or CD8+CD57+ T cells (not recorded which) from PBMCs. These receptors were taken from a human donor in good health, serving as a control. CDR3s include the opening cysteine and the closing phenylalanine or tryptophan. Fields, in order: V gene, clone size, J gene, D gene, CDR3 DNA, CDR3 protein. A D gene is named only where the DNA matches it firmly. A clone size is listed for some rows: how often the clone was seen (once, few, many), or a class if it is expanded.

v_call: TRBV25-1; clone_size: many; j_call: TRBJ2-7; d_call: NA; cdr3_nt: TGTGCCAGCAGTGGTCCAGGGGCTTCAATTAACTACGAGCAGTACTTC; cdr3_aa: CASSGPGASINYEQYF
v_call: TRBV6-4; clone_size: many; j_call: TRBJ2-1; d_call: NA; cdr3_nt: TGTGCCAGCAGTGAACAGGGCCGGATCAATGAGCAGTTCTTC; cdr3_aa: CASSEQGRINEQFF
v_call: TRBV5-8; clone_size: NA; j_call: TRBJ1-2; d_call: NA; cdr3_nt: TGTGCCAGCAGCCAAGATCTGTCGGGACGAGGCTACACCTTC; cdr3_aa: CASSQDLSGRGYTF
v_call: TRBV7-9; clone_size: NA; j_call: TRBJ2-4; d_call: NA; cdr3_nt: TGTGCCAGCAGCTTAGCAATAGGCCCCAAAAACATTCAGTACTTC; cdr3_aa: CASSLAIGPKNIQYF
v_call: TRBV7-9; clone_size: many; j_call: TRBJ1-4; d_call: TRBD1; cdr3_nt: TGTGCCAGCAGCCCTCGGACAGGGGTTAGGGGTGGTGAAAAACTGTTTTTT; cdr3_aa: CASSPRTGVRGGEKLFF
v_call: TRBV7-9; clone_size: many; j_call: TRBJ2-1; d_call: NA; cdr3_nt: TGTGCCAGCAGCTTAGCGCGCCTAGGTGATTGGTTCTTC; cdr3_aa: CASSLARLGDWFF
v_call: TRBV19; clone_size: NA; j_call: TRBJ1-2; d_call: TRBD1; cdr3_nt: TGTGCCAGTAGACCGGGACAGGGAGGACATGGCTACACCTTC; cdr3_aa: CASRPGQGGHGYTF
v_call: TRBV5-1; clone_size: NA; j_call: TRBJ2-3; d_call: NA; cdr3_nt: TGCGCCAGCAGTGATCGGGGTCCAGGCACAGATACGCAGTATTTT; cdr3_aa: CASSDRGPGTDTQYF
v_call: TRBV7-6; clone_size: NA; j_call: TRBJ1-2; d_call: TRBD1; cdr3_nt: TGTGCCAGCAGCCCTCGGACAGGGATCTCATACACCTTC; cdr3_aa: CASSPRTGISYTF
v_call: TRBV6-2/TRBV6-3; clone_size: many; j_call: TRBJ1-5; d_call: NA; cdr3_nt: TGTGCCAGCAGTTCGCTGGGGGGAGTGAGTCAGCCCCAGCATTTT; cdr3_aa: CASSSLGGVSQPQHF
v_call: TRBV20-1; clone_size: NA; j_call: TRBJ1-6; d_call: TRBD1; cdr3_nt: TGCAGTGCTAGAGATCTCAGGACAGGGGATAATTCACCCCTCCACTTT; cdr3_aa: CSARDLRTGDNSPLHF
v_call: TRBV28; clone_size: NA; j_call: TRBJ1-4; d_call: NA; cdr3_nt: TGTGCCAGCAGTTCGCAGGGAGCCTCAACTAATGAAAAACTGTTTTTT; cdr3_aa: CASSSQGASTNEKLFF
v_call: TRBV9; clone_size: NA; j_call: TRBJ2-1; d_call: NA; cdr3_nt: TGTGCCAGCAGCCCCCGGGACACCAACCCTAGTTTACGTTACTTC; cdr3_aa: CASSPRDTNPSLRYF
v_call: TRBV6-5; clone_size: many; j_call: TRBJ2-5; d_call: TRBD1; cdr3_nt: TGTGCCAGCAGTCGACAGGGGGCGATGACAGAGACCCAGTACTTC; cdr3_aa: CASSRQGAMTETQYF
v_call: TRBV7-9; clone_size: NA; j_call: TRBJ2-5; d_call: NA; cdr3_nt: TGTGCCAGCAGCTTAGTGCGGGTACAAGAGACTCAGTACTTC; cdr3_aa: CASSLVRVQETQYF
v_call: TRBV24-1; clone_size: few; j_call: TRBJ1-5; d_call: NA; cdr3_nt: TGTGCCACCAGTGATTTCGACGCTCCTGGCCAGCCCCAGCATTTT; cdr3_aa: CATSDFDAPGQPQHF
v_call: TRBV28; clone_size: few; j_call: TRBJ1-4; d_call: TRBD1; cdr3_nt: TGTGCCAGCCGGGACAGTCCTAATGAAAAACTGTTTTTT; cdr3_aa: CASRDSPNEKLFF
v_call: TRBV7-8; clone_size: NA; j_call: TRBJ1-5; d_call: TRBD1; cdr3_nt: TGTGCCAGCAGCCCCCTGACAGGGGCTAATCAGCCCCAGCATTTT; cdr3_aa: CASSPLTGANQPQHF
v_call: TRBV5-8; clone_size: many; j_call: TRBJ1-2; d_call: NA; cdr3_nt: TGTGCCAGCAGCTTGTCAGGCGGGGCTGCCTATGGCTACACCTTC; cdr3_aa: CASSLSGGAAYGYTF
v_call: TRBV29-1; clone_size: NA; j_call: TRBJ2-1; d_call: NA; cdr3_nt: TGTAGCGTCCTTCTACAGGGCATCTACGATGAGCAGTTCTTC; cdr3_aa: CSVLLQGIYDEQFF
v_call: TRBV29-1; clone_size: NA; j_call: TRBJ1-1; d_call: NA; cdr3_nt: TGCAGCGCAGGACACCCTGGGAGCACTGAAGCTTTCTTT; cdr3_aa: CSAGHPGSTEAFF
v_call: TRBV29-1; clone_size: many; j_call: TRBJ1-2; d_call: NA; cdr3_nt: TGCAGCGCCCGGGATCCTAACTATGGCTACACCTTC; cdr3_aa: CSARDPNYGYTF
v_call: TRBV28; clone_size: NA; j_call: TRBJ1-4; d_call: TRBD1; cdr3_nt: TGTGCCAGTCTCCGGGACAGGTTCCTATTCGGGGCTAATGAAAAACTGTTTTTT; cdr3_aa: CASLRDRFLFGANEKLFF
v_call: TRBV6-2/TRBV6-3; clone_size: NA; j_call: TRBJ2-2; d_call: TRBD2; cdr3_nt: TGTGCCAGCAACACACCGGGACTAGCGCCCGGGGAGCTGTTTTTT; cdr3_aa: CASNTPGLAPGELFF
v_call: TRBV10-3; clone_size: NA; j_call: TRBJ1-2; d_call: TRBD1; cdr3_nt: TGTGCCATCAGTTCTGACAGGGCTGGTGGCTACACCTTC; cdr3_aa: CAISSDRAGGYTF
v_call: TRBV19; clone_size: NA; j_call: TRBJ2-3; d_call: NA; cdr3_nt: TGTGCCAGCAGCCCACGTGCGCAGTATTTT; cdr3_aa: CASSPRAQYF
v_call: TRBV20-1; clone_size: NA; j_call: TRBJ1-2; d_call: TRBD1; cdr3_nt: TGCAGTGCTAGTACTAGCGGGGGACAGGGATGGGTTTACGGCTACACCTTC; cdr3_aa: CSASTSGGQGWVYGYTF
v_call: TRBV25-1; clone_size: NA; j_call: TRBJ1-1; d_call: NA; cdr3_nt: TGTGCCAGCAGGGGTACAGTACTCAACACTGAAGCTTTCTTT; cdr3_aa: CASRGTVLNTEAFF
v_call: TRBV12-3/TRBV12-4; clone_size: NA; j_call: TRBJ2-7; d_call: TRBD1; cdr3_nt: TGTGCCAGCAGTTCCACAGGGGGAGAGCAGTACTTC; cdr3_aa: CASSSTGGEQYF
v_call: TRBV19; clone_size: NA; j_call: TRBJ2-5; d_call: NA; cdr3_nt: TGTGCCAGTGGCCGGGCGTACCAAGAGACCCAGTACTTC; cdr3_aa: CASGRAYQETQYF
v_call: TRBV15; clone_size: NA; j_call: TRBJ2-7; d_call: NA; cdr3_nt: TGTGCCACCAGCAGAGCCGACTCCAACGGTCGGGACTTC; cdr3_aa: CATSRADSNGRDF
v_call: TRBV20-1; clone_size: NA; j_call: TRBJ1-5; d_call: NA; cdr3_nt: TGCAGTGCCCAAACAGGGCGGAGAACGCAAGAGACCCAGCATTTT; cdr3_aa: CSAQTGRRTQETQHF
v_call: TRBV14; clone_size: NA; j_call: TRBJ2-7; d_call: NA; cdr3_nt: TGTGCCAGCAGCCGGAGGGGGGGGGACCCTTACGAGCAGTACTTC; cdr3_aa: CASSRRGGDPYEQYF
v_call: TRBV11-2; clone_size: many; j_call: TRBJ1-2; d_call: NA; cdr3_nt: TGTGCCAGCCGTTCGGCCGGAACTTATGGCTACACCTTC; cdr3_aa: CASRSAGTYGYTF
v_call: TRBV27; clone_size: many; j_call: TRBJ2-7; d_call: TRBD1; cdr3_nt: TGTGCCAGCCGGGACAGGGGAGGGCACGAGCAGTACTTC; cdr3_aa: CASRDRGGHEQYF
v_call: TRBV24-1; clone_size: once; j_call: TRBJ1-5; d_call: TRBD1; cdr3_nt: TGTGCCACCAGTGGTCACAGGGGGCCGGGCAATCAGCCCCAGCATTTT; cdr3_aa: CATSGHRGPGNQPQHF
v_call: TRBV10-3; clone_size: NA; j_call: TRBJ2-5; d_call: TRBD2; cdr3_nt: TGTGCCATAAGTGGTCCAGCGGGGGGGCAGGAGACCCAGTACTTC; cdr3_aa: CAISGPAGGQETQYF
v_call: TRBV7-3; clone_size: many; j_call: TRBJ1-2; d_call: NA; cdr3_nt: TGTGCCAGCAGCCCCGGTGGAGGGTATGGCTACACCTTC; cdr3_aa: CASSPGGGYGYTF
v_call: TRBV11-1; clone_size: many; j_call: TRBJ1-2; d_call: NA; cdr3_nt: TGTGCCAGCAGCTTGGGACAAGGTTATGGCTACACCTTC; cdr3_aa: CASSLGQGYGYTF
v_call: TRBV29-1; clone_size: NA; j_call: TRBJ2-3; d_call: TRBD2; cdr3_nt: TGCAGCGTCGTTAGCGGGGGGTTAGATACGCAGTATTTT; cdr3_aa: CSVVSGGLDTQYF
v_call: TRBV7-2; clone_size: many; j_call: TRBJ1-5; d_call: NA; cdr3_nt: TGTGCCAGCAGCTTAGGAGTTAGCAATCAGCCCCAGCATTTT; cdr3_aa: CASSLGVSNQPQHF
v_call: TRBV7-3; clone_size: NA; j_call: TRBJ1-1; d_call: NA; cdr3_nt: TGTGCCAGCAGCTCTCAGGGTTATCGCACTGAAGCTTTCTTT; cdr3_aa: CASSSQGYRTEAFF
v_call: TRBV20-1; clone_size: many; j_call: TRBJ1-4; d_call: TRBD1; cdr3_nt: TGCAGTGCTGACCTCCAGGGGGCTCCTAATGAAAAACTGTTTTTT; cdr3_aa: CSADLQGAPNEKLFF
v_call: TRBV7-9; clone_size: many; j_call: TRBJ2-5; d_call: TRBD1; cdr3_nt: TGTGCCAGCAGCTTACCGGGACAGGGGGCCGCTACCCAGTACTTC; cdr3_aa: CASSLPGQGAATQYF
v_call: TRBV7-4; clone_size: once; j_call: TRBJ1-1; d_call: NA; cdr3_nt: TGTGCCAGCAGCTTAGATGTGGAAGACACTGAAGCTTTCTTT; cdr3_aa: CASSLDVEDTEAFF
v_call: TRBV29-1; clone_size: NA; j_call: TRBJ1-2; d_call: NA; cdr3_nt: TGCAGCGTGCTTCGCAATGGCTACACCTTC; cdr3_aa: CSVLRNGYTF
v_call: TRBV7-2; clone_size: few; j_call: TRBJ2-1; d_call: TRBD2; cdr3_nt: TGTGCCAGCAGCCCGACTAGCGACACCTACAATGAGCAGTTCTTC; cdr3_aa: CASSPTSDTYNEQFF
v_call: TRBV12-3/TRBV12-4; clone_size: NA; j_call: TRBJ2-3; d_call: NA; cdr3_nt: TGTGCCAGCAGTGATGACAGGCCGACCACAGATACGCAGTATTTT; cdr3_aa: CASSDDRPTTDTQYF
v_call: TRBV27; clone_size: many; j_call: TRBJ2-7; d_call: TRBD1; cdr3_nt: TGTGCCAGCAGGCGACCGGGACAGGGTATCGGCGAGCAGTACTTC; cdr3_aa: CASRRPGQGIGEQYF
v_call: TRBV5-1; clone_size: many; j_call: TRBJ1-6; d_call: NA; cdr3_nt: TGCGCCAGCAAATTGGGCTTCTCCTATAATTCACCCCTCCACTTT; cdr3_aa: CASKLGFSYNSPLHF
v_call: TRBV7-6; clone_size: NA; j_call: TRBJ1-1; d_call: NA; cdr3_nt: TGTGCCAGCAGTCTGCGGGCGGGTGAAGCTTTCTTT; cdr3_aa: CASSLRAGEAFF
v_call: TRBV7-3; clone_size: NA; j_call: TRBJ2-1; d_call: TRBD2; cdr3_nt: TGTGCCAGCAGCTTAGGCCTAGCGGTGACGTACAATGAGCAGTTCTTC; cdr3_aa: CASSLGLAVTYNEQFF
v_call: TRBV4-2; clone_size: many; j_call: TRBJ2-7; d_call: NA; cdr3_nt: TGTGCCAGCAGCCAAGATCTGAAGGATTACGAGCAGTACTTC; cdr3_aa: CASSQDLKDYEQYF
v_call: TRBV29-1; clone_size: NA; j_call: TRBJ2-1; d_call: TRBD2; cdr3_nt: TGCAGTGCTAGCATCGGGAGGGCCCACAATGAGCAGTTCTTC; cdr3_aa: CSASIGRAHNEQFF